This record looks at one T cell receptor beta chain sequence and its context. No antigen is known for it. This record belongs to a study of PD-1 blockade in classical Hodgkin lymphoma. The CDR3 consists of 16 residues. Germline loops: CDR1 SGHVS, CDR2 FNYEAQ. V gave up 5 bases and J gave up 3 bases, with 17 bases separating them. Indicated time point: cycle 4 day 1 (C4D1), after five to seven weeks of nivolumab. Patients all relapsed after autologous stem cell transplantation, and there was variation in brentuximab vedotin exposure. General observations from the study: Complete responders' baseline diversity resembled that of newly diagnosed patients.

Profiling relied on immunoSEQ multiplex PCR, and the TCRdb table lists in-frame clones only, not all of them. This sample has 45,000 or so clones, with more than 70% found just once. Sequenced material: peripheral blood mononuclear cells (PBMCs), taken before the fourth cycle of nivolumab. This clonotype originated in a human donor with classical Hodgkin lymphoma. This chain joins TRBV7-6 and TRBJ1-5, with D tentatively TRBD1 (6 bases). CDR3 nucleotides: TGTGCCAGCAGCCCCCAGACGGGGGCTAACAATCAGCCCCAGCATTTT. It is translated as CASSPQTGANNQPQHF.